This entry lists 32 T cell receptor beta chains sequenced from one sample in a study of CXCR3-negative and CXCR3-positive naive CD8 T cells. Researchers prepared the TRB cDNA libraries using 5' RACE with UMI labels. With the 5' RACE reads reprocessed, TCRdb shows one record per CDR3 protein and no DNA. The sample's table shows approximately 52,000 distinct CDR3 sequences. Material: memory CD8+ T cells from blood. These receptors originate from a human donor in good health. Some clones in this sample may be carry-over from other donors' samples.

The chain couples TRBV6-6 to TRBJ2-2. Germline-derived CDR1 and CDR2 are MNHNY and SVGAGI (reference sequence). The CDR3 is 14 residues long. CDR3 sequence reads: CASSYRVGTGELFF.

The chain joins TRBV6-2 or TRBV6-3 to TRBJ2-3. The germline gives CDR1 MNHEY, CDR2 SVGEGT. The CDR3 spans 12 residues. CDR3: CASSTDTDTQYF.

The gene calls are TRBV9 and TRBJ2-2. Looked up from germline, CDR1 is SGDLS and CDR2 is YYNGEE. The length of the CDR3 is 17 residues. CDR3 sequence: CASSAHQEFSNTGELFF.

The chain combines TRBV10-3 with TRBJ2-1; TCRdb returns TRBD2, unconfirmable since there is no DNA. The V gene's germline CDR1 is ENHRY and CDR2 SYGVKD. This CDR3 is 13 amino acids long. The CDR3 spells CAISPVSPIEQFF.

The chain carries TRBV29-1 and TRBJ2-1; the TRBD1 assignment by TCRdb is unverifiable without DNA. From germline, CDR1 is SQVTM and CDR2 ANQGSEA. CDR3 length: 12 amino acids. The CDR3 loop is CSVAGGGNEQFF.

V usage is TRBV28 and J usage is TRBJ2-1; the TCRdb D gene call, TRBD2, has no DNA to confirm it. Per the germline V gene, CDR1 is MDHEN and CDR2 is SYDVKM. The CDR3 consists of 14 residues. The CDR3 is CASSRPGPYNEQLF.

The chain has TRBV12-3 or TRBV12-4 and TRBJ2-4; TCRdb's D call, TRBD1, is unchecked because there is no DNA. This CDR3 has 18 amino acids. The CDR3 spells CASSLRPPWTARGNIQYF.

This clonotype counts as medium-sized (0.01 to 0.1%) by frequency. This sequence joins TRBV20-1 and TRBJ2-1; the TCRdb call, TRBD2, lacks DNA for checking. Per the germline V gene, CDR1 is DFQATT and CDR2 is SNEGSKA (reference sequence). The CDR3 has 14 amino acids. This CDR3 is CSARSGGDVNEQFF.

This chain connects TRBV15 to TRBJ2-3; TCRdb proposes TRBD2, but this gene call is untestable without DNA. CDR1 LNHNV and CDR2 YYDKDF come from the germline V gene (reference sequence). The CDR3 extends over 15 amino acids. The CDR3 reads CATSRGAGGTDTQYF.

J is TRBJ2-1 and V is TRBV19. The germline gives CDR1 LNHDA, CDR2 SQIVND (reference sequence). The CDR3 spans 11 residues. The CDR3 protein is CASQRGSEQFF. Full variable domain (missing parts from reference TRBV19 and TRBJ2-1): DGGITQSPKYLFRKEGQNVTLSCEQNLNHDAMYWYRQDPGQGLRLIYYSQIVNDFQKGDIAEGYSVSREKKESFPLTVTSAQKNPTAFYLCASQRGSEQFFGPGTRLTVL.

The chain joins TRBV3-1 to TRBJ2-1; without DNA, the TCRdb call of TRBD2 cannot be checked. Looked up from germline, CDR1 is LGHDT and CDR2 is YNNKEL (reference sequence). The CDR3 sequence is 17 residues long. This chain's CDR3 is CASSPNFRLAGYNEQFF.

V gene TRBV29-1 combines with J gene TRBJ2-7. This CDR3 contains 13 residues. Germline V CDR1 and CDR2: SQVTM, ANQGSEA. CDR3 sequence: CSVKTGDSYEQYF.

J is TRBJ2-1 and V is TRBV29-1; the D call from TCRdb, TRBD1, cannot be confirmed without DNA. The germline V gene encodes CDR1 SQVTM and CDR2 ANQGSEA. The CDR3 is 11 residues long. The CDR3 loop is CSVVEGVEQFF.

This chain joins TRBV7-3 and TRBJ1-6; with no DNA, the TCRdb D assignment of TRBD1 cannot be verified. The germline gives CDR1 SGHTA, CDR2 FQGTGA. The length of the CDR3 is 15 residues. The CDR3 protein is CASCLTGQSGSPLHF.

The rearrangement links TRBV6-5 to TRBJ2-3; TCRdb's assignment of TRBD2 cannot be checked, as there is no DNA. The CDR3 totals 16 residues. From germline, CDR1 is MNHEY and CDR2 SVGAGI. The CDR3 is CASSYSPSGGFDTQYF.

The chain joins TRBV6-2 or TRBV6-3 to TRBJ2-7. The CDR3 covers 12 residues. In germline, CDR1 is MNHEY, CDR2 SVGEGT. The CDR3 protein is CASSYGNYEQYF.

The chain is built from TRBV6-2 or TRBV6-3 and TRBJ2-4; the TCRdb call, TRBD1, lacks DNA for checking. Germline V gene data show CDR1 as MNHEY and CDR2 as SVGEGT. CDR3 size: 15 residues. The CDR3 reads CASTLRGESKNIQYF.

The J gene is TRBJ2-5, the V gene TRBV4-1; TCRdb's D call of TRBD2 is untestable without DNA. Germline V gene sequence: CDR1 MGHRA, CDR2 YSYEKL. The CDR3 has 16 amino acids. CDR3 loop: CASRPSGGVNEETQYF.

The rearrangement links TRBV25-1 to TRBJ2-7. From germline, CDR1 is MGHDK and CDR2 SYGVNS. The CDR3 is 13 amino acids. The CDR3 reads CASSVQGTHEQYF.

V is TRBV6-4 and J is TRBJ2-3. The length of the CDR3 is 15 residues. From germline, CDR1 is MRHNA and CDR2 SNTAGT. The CDR3 loop is CASSDSSGGSDTQYF.

The chain joins TRBV20-1 to TRBJ2-7; TCRdb outputs TRBD1, but without DNA this stays unchecked. Germline lookup yields CDR1 DFQATT and CDR2 SNEGSKA (reference sequence). The CDR3 totals 16 residues. The CDR3 region is CSASPFDRGENYEQYF.

CDR3 residues: CASSLGQGNSPLHF. This sequence joins TRBV13 and TRBJ1-6; the D call of TRBD1 rests on TCRdb alone, since no DNA is present to check it. Germline V CDR1 and CDR2: PRHDT, FYEKMQ (reference sequence). The CDR3 length is 14 residues.

The chain carries TRBV7-8 and TRBJ2-3; lacking DNA, the TRBD2 call made by TCRdb goes unchecked. This CDR3 has 15 amino acids. Germline lookup yields CDR1 SGHVS and CDR2 FQNEAQ. The CDR3 sequence is CASNPAGGGTDTQYF.

The chain joins TRBV12-3 or TRBV12-4 to TRBJ2-1; TCRdb picks TRBD1, but there is no DNA to check that call. CDR3 size: 14 residues. CDR3 sequence reads: CASRPWDRYNEQFF.

The CDR3 is CSPSLGDTQYF. This rearrangement joins TRBV29-1 to TRBJ2-3. The germline V gene has CDR1 SQVTM and CDR2 ANQGSEA. The CDR3 is made up of 11 amino acids.

This chain links TRBV19 with TRBJ2-1; the TCRdb call, TRBD2, lacks DNA for checking. This CDR3 has 14 amino acids. The germline V gene has CDR1 LNHDA and CDR2 SQIVND (reference sequence). This CDR3 is CASSISAGLNEQFF.

The chain links TRBV12-3 or TRBV12-4 to TRBJ2-1. This CDR3 region has 11 residues. The CDR3 spells CASSFVDEQFF.

The chain uses TRBV28 and TRBJ1-1. This CDR3 has 19 amino acids. The germline gives CDR1 MDHEN, CDR2 SYDVKM. The CDR3 reads CASSLFGTLLLIGNTEAFF.

The V call is TRBV5-1, the J call TRBJ2-1; TCRdb selects TRBD2, and the lack of DNA leaves this call unchecked. Germline V gives CDR1 SGHRS, CDR2 YFSETQ. The CDR3 contains 16 residues. CDR3 residues: CASSFIPEAPYNEQFF.

The V gene is TRBV6-6, the J gene TRBJ2-5. Germline V CDR1 and CDR2: MNHNY, SVGAGI (reference sequence). The CDR3 runs to 12 residues. This chain's CDR3 is CASSYSLTTQYF.

The chain is built from TRBV5-4 and TRBJ2-3. The CDR3 runs 11 residues. CDR1 and CDR2 from the germline V gene are SGHNT and YYREEE (reference sequence). CDR3 residues: CASSTVDTQYF.

The chain is built from TRBV28 and TRBJ2-7; the D call of TRBD2 rests on TCRdb alone, since no DNA is present to check it. CDR1 MDHEN and CDR2 SYDVKM come from the germline V gene. This CDR3 spans 15 amino acids. The CDR3 is CASSFDKSYPYEQYF.